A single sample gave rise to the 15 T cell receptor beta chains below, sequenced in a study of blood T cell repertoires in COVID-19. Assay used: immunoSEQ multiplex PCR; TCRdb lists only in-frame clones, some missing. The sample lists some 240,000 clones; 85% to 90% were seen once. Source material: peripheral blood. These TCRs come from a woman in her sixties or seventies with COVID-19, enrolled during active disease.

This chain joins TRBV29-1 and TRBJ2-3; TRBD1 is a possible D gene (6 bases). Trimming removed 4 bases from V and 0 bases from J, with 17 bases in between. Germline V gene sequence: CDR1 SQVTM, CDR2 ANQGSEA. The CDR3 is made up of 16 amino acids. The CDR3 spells CSVGGQGLLSTDTQYF. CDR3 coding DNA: TGCAGCGTTGGGGGGCAAGGGCTCCTCAGCACAGATACGCAGTATTTT.

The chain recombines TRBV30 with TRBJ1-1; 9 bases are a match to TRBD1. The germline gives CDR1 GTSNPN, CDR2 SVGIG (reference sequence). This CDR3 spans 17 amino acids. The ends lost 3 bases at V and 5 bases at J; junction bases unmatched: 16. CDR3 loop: CAWRISGTGSKWTEAFF. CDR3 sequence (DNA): TGTGCCTGGAGGATCTCCGGGACAGGGTCAAAATGGACTGAAGCTTTCTTT.

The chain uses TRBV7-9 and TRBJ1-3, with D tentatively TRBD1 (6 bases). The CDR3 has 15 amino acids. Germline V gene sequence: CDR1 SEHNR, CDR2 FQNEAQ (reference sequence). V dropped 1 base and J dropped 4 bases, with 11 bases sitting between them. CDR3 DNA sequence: TGTGCCAGCAGCTTAGACGCAGGGGCCGGAAACACCATATATTTT. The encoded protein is CASSLDAGAGNTIYF.

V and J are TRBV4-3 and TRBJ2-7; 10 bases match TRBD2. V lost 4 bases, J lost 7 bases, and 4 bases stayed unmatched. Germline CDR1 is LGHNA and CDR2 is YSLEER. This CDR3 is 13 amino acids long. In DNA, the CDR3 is TGCGCCAGCAGCCCCGGGACTAGCGCAGAGCAGTACTTC. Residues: CASSPGTSAEQYF.

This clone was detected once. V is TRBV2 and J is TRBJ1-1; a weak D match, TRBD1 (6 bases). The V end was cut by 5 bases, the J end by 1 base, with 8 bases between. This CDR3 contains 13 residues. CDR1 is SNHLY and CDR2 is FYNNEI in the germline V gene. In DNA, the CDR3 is TGTGCCAGCAGTCTCAGGGGGAACACTGAAGCTTTCTTT. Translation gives CASSLRGNTEAFF.

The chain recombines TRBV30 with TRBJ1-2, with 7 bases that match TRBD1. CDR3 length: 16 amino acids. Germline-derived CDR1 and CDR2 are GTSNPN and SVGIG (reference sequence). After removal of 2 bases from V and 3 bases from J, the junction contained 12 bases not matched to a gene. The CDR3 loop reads CAWSTPRGQEDYGYTF. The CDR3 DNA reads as TGTGCCTGGAGTACCCCCCGCGGACAGGAGGACTATGGCTACACCTTC.

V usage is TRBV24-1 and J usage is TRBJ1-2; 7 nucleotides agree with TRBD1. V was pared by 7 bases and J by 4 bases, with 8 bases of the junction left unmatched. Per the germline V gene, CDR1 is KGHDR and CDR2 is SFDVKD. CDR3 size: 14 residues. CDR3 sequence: CATSSGGIGYGYTF. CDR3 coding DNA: TGTGCCACCAGCTCAGGGGGTATCGGCTATGGCTACACCTTC.

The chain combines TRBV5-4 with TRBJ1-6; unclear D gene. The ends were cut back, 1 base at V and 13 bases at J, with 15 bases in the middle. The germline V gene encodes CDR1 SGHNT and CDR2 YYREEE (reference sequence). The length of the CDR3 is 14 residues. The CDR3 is CASSLTPGEFPLHF. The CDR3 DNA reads TGTGCCAGCAGCTTGACACCCGGGGAGTTCCCCCTCCACTTT.

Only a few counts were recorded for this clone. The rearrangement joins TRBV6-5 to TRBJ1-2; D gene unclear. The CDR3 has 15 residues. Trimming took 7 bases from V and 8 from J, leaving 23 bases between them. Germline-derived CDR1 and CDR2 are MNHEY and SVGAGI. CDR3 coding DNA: TGTGCCAGCAACCCACATGCGGGGTTAGGTGGCGGCTACACCTTC. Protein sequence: CASNPHAGLGGGYTF.

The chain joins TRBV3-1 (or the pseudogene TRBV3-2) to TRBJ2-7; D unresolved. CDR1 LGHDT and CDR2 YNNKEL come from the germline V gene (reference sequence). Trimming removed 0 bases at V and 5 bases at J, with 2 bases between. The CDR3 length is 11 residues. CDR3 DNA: TGTGCCAGCAGCCAAGATAACGAGCAGTACTTC. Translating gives CASSQDNEQYF.

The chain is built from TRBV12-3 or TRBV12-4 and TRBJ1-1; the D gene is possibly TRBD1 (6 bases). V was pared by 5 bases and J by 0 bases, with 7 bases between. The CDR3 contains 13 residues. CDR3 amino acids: CASSGQLNTEAFF. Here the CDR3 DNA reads TGTGCCAGCAGTGGACAGTTGAACACTGAAGCTTTCTTT.

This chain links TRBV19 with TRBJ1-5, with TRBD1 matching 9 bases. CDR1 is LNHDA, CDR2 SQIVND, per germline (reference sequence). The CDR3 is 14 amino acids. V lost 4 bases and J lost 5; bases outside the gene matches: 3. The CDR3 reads CASSSTGGDQPQHF. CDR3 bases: TGTGCCAGTAGTAGTACAGGGGGCGATCAGCCCCAGCATTTT.

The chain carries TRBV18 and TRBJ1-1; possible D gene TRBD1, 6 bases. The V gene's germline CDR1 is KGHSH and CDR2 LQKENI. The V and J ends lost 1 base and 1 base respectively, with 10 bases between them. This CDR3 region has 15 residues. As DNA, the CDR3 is TGTGCCAGCTCACCACAAGGGGGTCGGAACACTGAAGCTTTCTTT. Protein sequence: CASSPQGGRNTEAFF.

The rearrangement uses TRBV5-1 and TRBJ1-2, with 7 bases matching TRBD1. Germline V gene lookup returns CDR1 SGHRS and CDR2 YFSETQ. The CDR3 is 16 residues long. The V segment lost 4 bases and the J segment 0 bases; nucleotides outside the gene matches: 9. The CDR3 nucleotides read TGCGCCAGCAGCAGTTCCACAGGGGCAGCTAACTATGGCTACACCTTC. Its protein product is CASSSSTGAANYGYTF.

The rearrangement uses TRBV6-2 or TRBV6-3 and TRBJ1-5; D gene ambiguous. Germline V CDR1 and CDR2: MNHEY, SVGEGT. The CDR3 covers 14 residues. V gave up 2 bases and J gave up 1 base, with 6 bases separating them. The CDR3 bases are TGTGCCAGCAGTTACGGGGAGAGCAATCAGCCCCAGCATTTT. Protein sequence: CASSYGESNQPQHF.